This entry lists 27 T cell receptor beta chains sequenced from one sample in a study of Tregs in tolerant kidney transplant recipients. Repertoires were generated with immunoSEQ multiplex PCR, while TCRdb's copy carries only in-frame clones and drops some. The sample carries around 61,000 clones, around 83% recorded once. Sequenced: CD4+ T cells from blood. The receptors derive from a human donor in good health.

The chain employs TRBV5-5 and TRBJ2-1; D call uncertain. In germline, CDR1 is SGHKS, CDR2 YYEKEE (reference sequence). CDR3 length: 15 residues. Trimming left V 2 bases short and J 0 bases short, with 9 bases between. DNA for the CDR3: TGTGCCAGCAGCTTCACCTACAGCTCCTACAATGAGCAGTTCTTC. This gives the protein CASSFTYSSYNEQFF.

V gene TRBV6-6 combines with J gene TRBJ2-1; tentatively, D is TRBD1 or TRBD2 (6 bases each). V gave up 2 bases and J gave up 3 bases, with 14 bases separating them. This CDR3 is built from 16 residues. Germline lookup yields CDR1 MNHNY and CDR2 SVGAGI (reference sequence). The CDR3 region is CASSYLGGRFYNEQFF. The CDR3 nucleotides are TGTGCCAGCAGTTACCTCGGGGGCCGCTTCTACAATGAGCAGTTCTTC.

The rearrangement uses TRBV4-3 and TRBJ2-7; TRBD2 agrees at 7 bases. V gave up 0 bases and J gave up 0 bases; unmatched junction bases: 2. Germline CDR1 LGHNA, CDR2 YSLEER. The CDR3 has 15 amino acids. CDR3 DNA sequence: TGCGCCAGCAGCCAAGAACCGGGGGGCTCCTACGAGCAGTACTTC. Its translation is CASSQEPGGSYEQYF.

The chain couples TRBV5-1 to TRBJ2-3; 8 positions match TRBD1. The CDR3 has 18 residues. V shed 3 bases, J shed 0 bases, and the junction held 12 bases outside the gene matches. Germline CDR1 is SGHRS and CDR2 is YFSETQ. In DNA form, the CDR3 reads TGCGCCAGCAGCTGGGGGCGGACAGGGATAGGGAGCACAGATACGCAGTATTTT. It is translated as CASSWGRTGIGSTDTQYF.

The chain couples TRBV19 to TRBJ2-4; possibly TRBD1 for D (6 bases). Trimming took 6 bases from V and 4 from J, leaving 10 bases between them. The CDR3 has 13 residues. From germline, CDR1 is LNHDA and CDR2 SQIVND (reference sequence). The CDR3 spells CASRGQGKNIQYF. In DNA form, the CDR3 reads TGTGCCAGTAGGGGGCAGGGGAAAAACATTCAGTACTTC. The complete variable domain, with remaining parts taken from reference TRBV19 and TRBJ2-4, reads DGGITQSPKYLFRKEGQNVTLSCEQNLNHDAMYWYRQDPGQGLRLIYYSQIVNDFQKGDIAEGYSVSREKKESFPLTVTSAQKNPTAFYLCASRGQGKNIQYFGAGTRLSVL.

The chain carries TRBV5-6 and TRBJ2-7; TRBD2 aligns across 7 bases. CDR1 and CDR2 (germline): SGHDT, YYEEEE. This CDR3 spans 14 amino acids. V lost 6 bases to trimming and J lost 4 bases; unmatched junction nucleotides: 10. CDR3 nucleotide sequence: TGTGCCAGCATCCCGGGGAGGGGCGCGTACGAGCAGTACTTC. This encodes CASIPGRGAYEQYF.

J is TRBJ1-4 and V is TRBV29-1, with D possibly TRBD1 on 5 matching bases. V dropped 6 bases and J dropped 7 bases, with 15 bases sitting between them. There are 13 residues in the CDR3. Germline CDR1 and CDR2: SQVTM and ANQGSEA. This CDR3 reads CSVWGGVGEKLFF. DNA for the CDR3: TGCAGCGTGTGGGGGGGTGTAGGTGAAAAACTGTTTTTT.

In DNA, the CDR3 is TGTGCCAGCAGTAGTTACAGGGCTTCTAATGAAAAACTGTTTTTT. Translated: CASSSYRASNEKLFF. V is TRBV27 and J is TRBJ1-4; a possible D gene is TRBD1 (6 bases). Germline V gives CDR1 MNHEY, CDR2 SMNVEV (reference sequence). V lost 5 bases and J lost 3, with 13 bases in between. This CDR3 is built from 15 residues.

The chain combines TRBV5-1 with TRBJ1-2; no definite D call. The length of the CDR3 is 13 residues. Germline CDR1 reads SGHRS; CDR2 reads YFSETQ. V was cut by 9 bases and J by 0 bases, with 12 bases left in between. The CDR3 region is CATAFGANYGYTF. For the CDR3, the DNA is TGCGCCACAGCGTTCGGGGCTAACTATGGCTACACCTTC.

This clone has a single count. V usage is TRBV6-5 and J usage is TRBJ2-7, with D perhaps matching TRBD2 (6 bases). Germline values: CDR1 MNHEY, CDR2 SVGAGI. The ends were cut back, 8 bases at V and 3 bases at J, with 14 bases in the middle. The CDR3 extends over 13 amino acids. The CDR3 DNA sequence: TGTGCCAGCTCTACTTTCGGGGGCTACGAGCAGTACTTC. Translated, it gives CASSTFGGYEQYF.

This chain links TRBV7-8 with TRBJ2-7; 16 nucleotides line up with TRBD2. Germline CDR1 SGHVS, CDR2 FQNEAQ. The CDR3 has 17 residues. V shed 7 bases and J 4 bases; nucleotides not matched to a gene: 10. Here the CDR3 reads CASNGGTSGRAFYEQYF. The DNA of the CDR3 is TGTGCCAGCAATGGGGGGACTAGCGGGAGGGCTTTTTACGAGCAGTACTTC. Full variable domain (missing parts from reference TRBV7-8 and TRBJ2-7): GAGVSQSPRYKVAKRGQDVALRCDPISGHVSLFWYQQALGQGPEFLTYFQNEAQLDKSGLPSDRFFAERPEGSVSTLKIQRTQQEDSAVYLCASNGGTSGRAFYEQYFGPGTRLTVT.

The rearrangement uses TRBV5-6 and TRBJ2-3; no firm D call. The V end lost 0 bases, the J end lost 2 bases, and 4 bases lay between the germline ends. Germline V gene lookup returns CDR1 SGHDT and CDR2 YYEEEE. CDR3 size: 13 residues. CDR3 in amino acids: CASSLESTDTQYF. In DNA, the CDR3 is TGTGCCAGCAGCTTGGAATCCACAGATACGCAGTATTTT.

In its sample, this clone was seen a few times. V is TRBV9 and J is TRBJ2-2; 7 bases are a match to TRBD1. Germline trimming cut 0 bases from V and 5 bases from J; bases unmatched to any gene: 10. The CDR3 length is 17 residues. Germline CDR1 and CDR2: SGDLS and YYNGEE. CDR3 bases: TGTGCCAGCAGCGTAGATCCGGGACAGCTCACAACCGGGGAGCTGTTTTTT. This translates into CASSVDPGQLTTGELFF.

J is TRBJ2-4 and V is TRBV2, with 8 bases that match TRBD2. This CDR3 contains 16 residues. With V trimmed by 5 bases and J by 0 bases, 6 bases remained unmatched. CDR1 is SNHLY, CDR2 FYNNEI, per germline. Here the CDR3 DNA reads TGTGCCAGCAGTCCACCGGGACTAGGAGCCAAAAACATTCAGTACTTC. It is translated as CASSPPGLGAKNIQYF.

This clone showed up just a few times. The CDR3 loop reads CASSGSGSDTQYF. CDR3 DNA sequence: TGTGCCAGCTCTGGCTCAGGGTCAGATACGCAGTATTTT. The chain combines TRBV18 with TRBJ2-3, with a weak D call TRBD1 (5 bases). The CDR3 is made up of 13 amino acids. CDR1 is KGHSH, CDR2 LQKENI, per germline. V was trimmed by 6 bases and J by 4 bases, leaving 11 bases between them.

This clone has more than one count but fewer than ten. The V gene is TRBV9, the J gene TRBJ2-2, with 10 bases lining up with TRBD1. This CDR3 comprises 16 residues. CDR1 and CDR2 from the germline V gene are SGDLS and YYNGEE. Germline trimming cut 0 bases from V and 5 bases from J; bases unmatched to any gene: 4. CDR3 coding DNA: TGTGCCAGCAGCGTAGGAGGGGGACAGGGGACCGGGGAGCTGTTTTTT. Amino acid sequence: CASSVGGGQGTGELFF.

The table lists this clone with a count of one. This chain's CDR3 is CASSQRQGSENEAFF. CDR3 bases: TGCGCCAGCAGCCAACGACAGGGGTCGGAAAATGAAGCTTTCTTT. The chain is built from TRBV4-1 and TRBJ1-1; 8 bases match TRBD1. Trimming removed 2 bases from V and 7 bases from J; junction bases left unmatched: 9. CDR1 and CDR2 (germline): MGHRA, YSYEKL. The CDR3 sequence is 15 residues long.

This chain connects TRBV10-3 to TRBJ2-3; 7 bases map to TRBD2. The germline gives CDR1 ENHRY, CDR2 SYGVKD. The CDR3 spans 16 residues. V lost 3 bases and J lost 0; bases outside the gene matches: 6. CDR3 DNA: TGTGCCATCAGTGACCTCACTAGCGCTAGCACAGATACGCAGTATTTT. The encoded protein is CAISDLTSASTDTQYF.

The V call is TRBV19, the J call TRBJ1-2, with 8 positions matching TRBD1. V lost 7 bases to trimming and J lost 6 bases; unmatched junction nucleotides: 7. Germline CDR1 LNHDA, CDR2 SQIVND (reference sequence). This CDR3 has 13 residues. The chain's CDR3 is CASNADRVDGYTF. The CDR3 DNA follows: TGTGCCAGTAACGCGGACAGGGTGGATGGCTACACCTTC.

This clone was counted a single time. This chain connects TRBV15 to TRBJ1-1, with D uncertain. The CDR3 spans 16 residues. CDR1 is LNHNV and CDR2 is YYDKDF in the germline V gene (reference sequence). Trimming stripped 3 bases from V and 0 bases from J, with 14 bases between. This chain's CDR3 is CATSSSGRTVNTEAFF. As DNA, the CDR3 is TGTGCCACCAGCAGCAGCGGTCGGACGGTGAACACTGAAGCTTTCTTT.

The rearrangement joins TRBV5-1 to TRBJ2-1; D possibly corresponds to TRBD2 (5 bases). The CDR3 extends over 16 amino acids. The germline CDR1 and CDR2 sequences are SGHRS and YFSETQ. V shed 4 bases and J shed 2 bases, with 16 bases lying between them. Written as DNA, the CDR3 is TGCGCCAGCAGCGCTCCTCAGCGGCGAGCCTACAATGAGCAGTTCTTC. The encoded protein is CASSAPQRRAYNEQFF.

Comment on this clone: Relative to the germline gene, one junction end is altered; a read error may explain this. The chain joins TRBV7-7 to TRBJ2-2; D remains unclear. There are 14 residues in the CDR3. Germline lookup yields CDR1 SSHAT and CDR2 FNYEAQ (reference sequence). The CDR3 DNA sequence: TGTGCTAGCAGCGCCCCCGCGCTGACCGGGGAGCTGTTTTTT. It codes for CASSAPALTGELFF.

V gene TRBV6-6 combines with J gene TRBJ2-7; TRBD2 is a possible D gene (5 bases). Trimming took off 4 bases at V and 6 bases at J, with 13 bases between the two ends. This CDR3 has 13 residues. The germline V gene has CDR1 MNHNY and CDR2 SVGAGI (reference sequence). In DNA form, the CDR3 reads TGTGCCAGCAGTTCCAGCGGCGCACCCGAGCAGTACTTC. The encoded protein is CASSSSGAPEQYF.

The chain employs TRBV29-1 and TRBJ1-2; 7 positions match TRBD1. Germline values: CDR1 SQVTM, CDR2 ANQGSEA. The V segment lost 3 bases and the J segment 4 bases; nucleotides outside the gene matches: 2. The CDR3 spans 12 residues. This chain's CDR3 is CSVDRDSYGYTF. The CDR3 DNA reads TGCAGCGTTGACCGGGACAGCTATGGCTACACCTTC.

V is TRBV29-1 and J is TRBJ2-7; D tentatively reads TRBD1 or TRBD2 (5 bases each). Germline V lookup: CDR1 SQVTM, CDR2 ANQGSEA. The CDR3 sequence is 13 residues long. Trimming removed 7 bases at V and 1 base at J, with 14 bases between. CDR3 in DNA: TGCAGCGCCCTGAGGGGCAGATCCTACGAGCAGTACTTC. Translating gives CSALRGRSYEQYF.

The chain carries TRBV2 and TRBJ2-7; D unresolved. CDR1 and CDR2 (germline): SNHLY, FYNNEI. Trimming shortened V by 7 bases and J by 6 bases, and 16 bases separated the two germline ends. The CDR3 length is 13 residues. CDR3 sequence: CASKYTFLSEQYF. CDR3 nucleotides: TGTGCCAGCAAGTATACGTTCCTCAGCGAGCAGTACTTC.

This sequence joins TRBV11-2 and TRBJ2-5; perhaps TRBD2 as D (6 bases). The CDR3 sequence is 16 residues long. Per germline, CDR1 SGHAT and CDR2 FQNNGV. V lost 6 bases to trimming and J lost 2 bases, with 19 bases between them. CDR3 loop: CASRGRKGSPQETQYF. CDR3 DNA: TGTGCCAGCAGGGGGAGGAAGGGTTCCCCACAAGAGACCCAGTACTTC. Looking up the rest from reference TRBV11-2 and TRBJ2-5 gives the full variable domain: EAGVAQSPRYKIIEKRQSVAFWCNPISGHATLYWYQQILGQGPKLLIQFQNNGVVDDSQLPKDRFSAERLKGVDSTLKIQPAKLEDSAVYLCASRGRKGSPQETQYFGPGTRLLVL.